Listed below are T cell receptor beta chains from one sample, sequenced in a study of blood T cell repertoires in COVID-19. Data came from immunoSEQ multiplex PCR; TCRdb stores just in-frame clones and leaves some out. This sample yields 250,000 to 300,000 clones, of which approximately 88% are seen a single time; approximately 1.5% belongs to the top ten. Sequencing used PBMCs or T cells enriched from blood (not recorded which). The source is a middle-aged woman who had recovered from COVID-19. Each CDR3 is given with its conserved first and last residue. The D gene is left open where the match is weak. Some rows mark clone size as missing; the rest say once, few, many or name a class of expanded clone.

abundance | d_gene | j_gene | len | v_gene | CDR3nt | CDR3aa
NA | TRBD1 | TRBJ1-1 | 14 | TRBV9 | TGTGCCAGCAGCGTGGACAGGGTCCCCGCTGAAGCTTTCTTT | CASSVDRVPAEAFF
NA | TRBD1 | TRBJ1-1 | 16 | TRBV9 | TGTGCCAGCAGCCATACAGGGGGCTATCCCAACACTGAAGCTTTCTTT | CASSHTGGYPNTEAFF
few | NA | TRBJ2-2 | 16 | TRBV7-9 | TGTGCCAGCAGACTGGGGTTATTCAGGGGCACCGGGGAGCTGTTTTTT | CASRLGLFRGTGELFF
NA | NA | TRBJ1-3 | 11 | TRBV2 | TGTGCCAGCAGTCTCGGAAACACCATATATTTT | CASSLGNTIYF
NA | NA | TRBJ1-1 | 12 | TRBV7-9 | TGTGCCAGTTCCGGCGGGAACACTGAAGCTTTCTTT | CASSGGNTEAFF
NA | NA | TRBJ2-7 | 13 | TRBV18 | TGTGCCAGCTCACCAAGGTTCGGGGACGAGCAGTACTTC | CASSPRFGDEQYF
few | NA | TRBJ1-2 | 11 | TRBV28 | TGTGCCAGCAGCGGGACAAGGGGCTACACCTTC | CASSGTRGYTF
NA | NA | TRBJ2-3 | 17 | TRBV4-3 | TGCGCCAGCAGCCAAGATTCGGCTTTGACTAGCACAGATACGCAGTATTTT | CASSQDSALTSTDTQYF
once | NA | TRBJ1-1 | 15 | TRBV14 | TGTGCCAGCAGCCAAGAAATGATTATGGGCGCTGAAGCTTTCTTT | CASSQEMIMGAEAFF
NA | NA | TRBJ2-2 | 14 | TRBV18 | TGTGCCAGCTCACCGCGGGATAACACCGGGGAGCTGTTTTTT | CASSPRDNTGELFF
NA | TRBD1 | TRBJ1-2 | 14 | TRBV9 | TGTGCCAGCAGCAAGGACAGGGGGAGTTATGGCTACACCTTC | CASSKDRGSYGYTF
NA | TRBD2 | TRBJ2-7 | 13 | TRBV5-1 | TGCGCCAGCAGCTTTGGGACTATCTACGAGCAGTACTTC | CASSFGTIYEQYF
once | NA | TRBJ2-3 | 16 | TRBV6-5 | TGTGCCAGCAGTTACTCGAGTAGCTACCCCACAGATACGCAGTATTTT | CASSYSSSYPTDTQYF
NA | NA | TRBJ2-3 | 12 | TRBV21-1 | TGTGCCAGCATCTCGCTATCAGATACGCAGTATTTT | CASISLSDTQYF
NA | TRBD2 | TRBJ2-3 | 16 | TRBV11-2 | TGTGCCAGCAGCTTACAAAGCGGGAGGGCCACAGATACGCAGTATTTT | CASSLQSGRATDTQYF
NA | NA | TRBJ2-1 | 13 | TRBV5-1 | TGCGCCAGCAGCGTAAGCGCTTCAACTGAGCAGTTCTTC | CASSVSASTEQFF
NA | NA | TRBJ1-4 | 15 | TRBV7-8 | TGTGCCAGCAGCTTAGGTGGCAGGTCGTTCGGAAAACTGTTTTTT | CASSLGGRSFGKLFF
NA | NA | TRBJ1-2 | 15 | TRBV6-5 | TGTGCCAGCAGTTACGACCTGACTAGCCGAATGCGCTACACCTTC | CASSYDLTSRMRYTF
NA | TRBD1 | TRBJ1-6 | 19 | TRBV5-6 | TGTGCCAGCAGCTTAAAAACTCGACGGACAGGGGAACGTAATTCACCCCTCCACTTT | CASSLKTRRTGERNSPLHF
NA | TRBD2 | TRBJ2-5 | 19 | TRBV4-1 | TGCGCCAGCAGCCTTAGACTAGCGGGGTTCAGCTCTAACCAAGAGACCCAGTACTTC | CASSLRLAGFSSNQETQYF
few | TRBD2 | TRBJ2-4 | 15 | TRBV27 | TGTGCCAGCAGTCTTAGCGGGGTAGCCAAAAACATTCAGTACTTC | CASSLSGVAKNIQYF
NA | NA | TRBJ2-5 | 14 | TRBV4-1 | TGCGCCAGCAGCCCGGCGACTCTACAAGAGACCCAGTACTTC | CASSPATLQETQYF
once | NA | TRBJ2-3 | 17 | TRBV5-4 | TGTGCCAGCAGCCCCCCTCGAGGTCCTAGTTCCACAGATACGCAGTATTTT | CASSPPRGPSSTDTQYF
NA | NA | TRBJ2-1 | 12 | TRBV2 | TGTGCCAGCACCGAGGGTCACAATGAGCAGTTCTTC | CASTEGHNEQFF
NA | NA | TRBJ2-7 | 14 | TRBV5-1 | TGCGCCAGCAGCTTGGGGCAGTTCTCCTACGAGCAGTACTTC | CASSLGQFSYEQYF
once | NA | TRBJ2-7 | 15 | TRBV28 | TGTGCCAGCAGTTTTCTCCAAGGGAGCTCCTACGAGCAGTACTTC | CASSFLQGSSYEQYF